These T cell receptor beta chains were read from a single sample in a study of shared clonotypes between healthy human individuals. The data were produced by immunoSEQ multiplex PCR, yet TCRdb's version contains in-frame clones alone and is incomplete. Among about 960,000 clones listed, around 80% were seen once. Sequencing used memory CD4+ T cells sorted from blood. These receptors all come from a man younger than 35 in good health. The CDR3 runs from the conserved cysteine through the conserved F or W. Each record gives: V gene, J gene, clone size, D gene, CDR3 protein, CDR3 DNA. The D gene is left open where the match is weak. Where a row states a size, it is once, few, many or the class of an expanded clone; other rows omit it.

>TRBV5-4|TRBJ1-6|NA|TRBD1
CASSLADRGVGNSPLHF
TGTGCCAGCAGCTTGGCGGACAGGGGCGTTGGGAATTCACCCCTCCACTTT
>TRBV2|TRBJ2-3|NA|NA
CASRERSGGTDTQYF
TGTGCCAGCAGGGAGAGGTCAGGGGGCACAGATACGCAGTATTTT
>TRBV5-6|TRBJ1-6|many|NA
CASSFKSSYNSPLHF
TGTGCCAGCAGCTTTAAGAGCTCCTATAATTCACCCCTCCACTTT
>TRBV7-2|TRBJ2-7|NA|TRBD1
CASSLGQGVTGQYF
TGTGCCAGCAGCTTGGGACAGGGGGTTACCGGGCAGTACTTC
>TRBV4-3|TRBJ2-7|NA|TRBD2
CASSPSGLAGAYEQYF
TGCGCCAGCAGCCCCTCTGGACTAGCGGGAGCCTACGAGCAGTACTTC
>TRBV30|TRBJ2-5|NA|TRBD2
CARGGRGGEETQYF
TGTGCCCGCGGAGGGCGGGGGGGAGAAGAGACCCAGTACTTC
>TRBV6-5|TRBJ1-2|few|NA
CASSSGSSSYGYTF
TGTGCCAGCAGTTCTGGCAGTTCATCCTATGGCTACACCTTC
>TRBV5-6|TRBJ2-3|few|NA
CASSLPILGPTDTQYF
TGTGCCAGCAGCTTGCCAATTCTGGGTCCCACAGATACGCAGTATTTT
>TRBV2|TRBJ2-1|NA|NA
CASSEGLADYNEQFF
TGTGCCAGCAGCGAGGGCTTAGCCGACTACAATGAGCAGTTCTTC
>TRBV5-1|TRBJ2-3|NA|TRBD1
CASSLGQGSNTDTQYF
TGCGCCAGCAGCTTGGGACAGGGTTCCAACACAGATACGCAGTATTTT
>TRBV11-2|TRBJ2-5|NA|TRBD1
CASSFDRGVKETQYF
TGTGCCAGCAGTTTCGACAGGGGTGTTAAAGAGACCCAGTACTTC
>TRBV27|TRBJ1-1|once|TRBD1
CASSKYAGGGTAMNTEAFF
TGTGCCAGCAGCAAATATGCCGGAGGGGGGACAGCAATGAACACTGAAGCTTTCTTT
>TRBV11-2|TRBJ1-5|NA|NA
CASSVGIYQPQHF
TGTGCCAGCAGCGTAGGTATTTATCAGCCCCAGCATTTT
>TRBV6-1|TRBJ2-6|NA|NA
CASIQGGSGANVLTF
TGTGCCAGCATCCAAGGGGGCTCTGGGGCCAACGTCCTGACTTTC
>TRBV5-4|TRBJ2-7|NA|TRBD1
CASSSRDRSSYEQYF
TGTGCCAGCAGCTCCCGGGACAGGAGCTCCTACGAGCAGTACTTC
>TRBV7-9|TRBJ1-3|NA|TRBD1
CASSPGQGRNTIYF
TGTGCCAGCAGCCCGGGACAGGGCAGAAACACCATATATTTT
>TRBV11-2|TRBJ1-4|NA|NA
CASSLDTLEGKLFF
TGTGCCAGCAGCCTGGACACCCTTGAGGGAAAACTGTTTTTT
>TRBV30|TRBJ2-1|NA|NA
CAWRYRGIGYNEQFF
TGTGCCTGGAGGTACCGGGGGATAGGCTACAATGAGCAGTTCTTC
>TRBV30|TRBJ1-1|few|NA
CAYTVWGTEAFF
TGTGCCTATACTGTGTGGGGGACTGAAGCTTTCTTT
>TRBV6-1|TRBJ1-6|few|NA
CASDTQGNSPLHF
TGTGCCAGCGATACCCAGGGCAATTCACCCCTCCACTTT
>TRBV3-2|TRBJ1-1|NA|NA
CASSPEAFF
TGTGCCAGCAGCCCAGAAGCTTTCTTT
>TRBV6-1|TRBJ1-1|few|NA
CASSVLGATEAFF
TGTGCCAGCAGTGTTTTGGGGGCCACTGAAGCTTTCTTT
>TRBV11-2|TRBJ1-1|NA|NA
CASSLDRAEAFF
TGTGCCAGCAGCTTAGATAGAGCCGAAGCTTTCTTT
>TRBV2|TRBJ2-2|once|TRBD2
CASSELAGTGELFF
TGTGCCAGCAGTGAATTAGCGGGGACCGGGGAGCTGTTTTTT
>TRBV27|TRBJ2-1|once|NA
CASSSQVRGMGNEQFF
TGTGCCAGCAGCTCACAAGTCCGGGGAATGGGCAATGAGCAGTTCTTC
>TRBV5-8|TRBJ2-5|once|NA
CASSLGQGKETQYF
TGTGCCAGCAGCTTGGGGCAGGGAAAAGAGACCCAGTACTTC
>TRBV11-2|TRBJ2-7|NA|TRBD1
CASSLRTGGTYEQYF
TGTGCCAGCAGCTTAAGGACAGGGGGCACGTACGAGCAGTACTTC
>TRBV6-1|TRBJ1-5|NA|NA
CASSPHDSSQPQHF
TGTGCCAGCAGTCCCCATGACAGCTCTCAGCCCCAGCATTTT
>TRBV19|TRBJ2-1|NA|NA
CASSITRPGNEQFF
TGTGCCAGTAGTATAACCCGGCCGGGCAATGAGCAGTTCTTC
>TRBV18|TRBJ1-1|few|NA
CASSPMMNTEAFF
TGTGCCAGCTCACCAATGATGAACACTGAAGCTTTCTTT
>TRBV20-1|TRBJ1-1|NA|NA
CSAVGGTEAFF
TGCAGTGCTGTCGGGGGGACTGAAGCTTTCTTT
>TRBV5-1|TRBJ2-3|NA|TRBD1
CASSPGTAADTQYF
TGCGCCAGCAGCCCCGGGACAGCCGCGGATACGCAGTATTTT
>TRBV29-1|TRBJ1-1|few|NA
CSGLDQRPNTEAFF
TGCAGCGGCCTAGACCAGAGACCTAACACTGAAGCTTTCTTT
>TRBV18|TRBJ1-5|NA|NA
CASSPRGGGNQPQHF
TGTGCCAGCTCACCCCGGGGAGGAGGGAACCAGCCCCAGCATTTT
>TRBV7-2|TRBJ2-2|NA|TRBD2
CASRGGRAIGELFF
TGTGCCAGCAGGGGCGGGAGGGCTATCGGGGAGCTGTTTTTT
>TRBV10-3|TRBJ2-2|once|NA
CATKTGPNTGELFF
TGTGCCACGAAGACAGGTCCCAACACCGGGGAGCTGTTTTTT
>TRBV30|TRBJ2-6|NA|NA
CAWSRPSRLISGANVLTF
TGTGCCTGGAGTAGACCCTCCCGACTCATCTCTGGGGCCAACGTCCTGACTTTC
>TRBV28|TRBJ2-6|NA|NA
CASSLTGTRGNVLTF
TGTGCCAGCAGTTTAACCGGGACACGGGGAAACGTCCTGACTTTC
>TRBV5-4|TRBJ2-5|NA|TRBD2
CASSADPGGETQYF
TGTGCCAGCAGCGCCGACCCCGGGGGGGAGACCCAGTACTTC